The present entry profiles one T cell receptor (beta chain) with its context. No antigen is known for it. An end of the junction differs from the germline gene, which may be a read error. Method: immunoSEQ multiplex PCR; TCRdb's copy keeps in-frame clones and lacks some. Here the sample spans over 15,000 clones, about 81% being singletons. These data originate in a study of OX40 agonist ivuxolimab in advanced cancers. Study details: Partial responses were observed in three patients, of whom one had hepatocellular carcinoma and two had cutaneous melanoma. The study, taken as a whole, reports: Relative to CD4+ cells, CD8+ T cells on average had more expanded clones.

CDR3 length: 14 amino acids. Germline lookup yields CDR1 SEHNR and CDR2 FQNEAQ (reference sequence). The J gene is TRBJ1-2, the V gene TRBV7-9; the D is unclear. Here the sequenced sample was CD4+ or CD8+ T cells sorted from blood, taken in a trial of the OX40 agonist ivuxolimab. The TCR sequence derives from an adult with an advanced solid tumor such as melanoma, head and neck, liver or kidney cancer. The CDR3 here is CSPPHSDSNYGYTF. DNA of the CDR3: TGCTCACCCCCGCACAGTGATTCTAACTATGGCTACACCTTC. Using reference TRBV7-9 and TRBJ1-2 for the parts outside the CDR3, the full variable domain is DTGVSQNPRHKITKRGQNVTFRCDPISEHNRLYWYRQTLGQGPEFLTYFQNEAQLEKSRLLSDRFSAERPKGSFSTLEIQRTEQGDSAMYLCSPPHSDSNYGYTFGSGTRLTVV.